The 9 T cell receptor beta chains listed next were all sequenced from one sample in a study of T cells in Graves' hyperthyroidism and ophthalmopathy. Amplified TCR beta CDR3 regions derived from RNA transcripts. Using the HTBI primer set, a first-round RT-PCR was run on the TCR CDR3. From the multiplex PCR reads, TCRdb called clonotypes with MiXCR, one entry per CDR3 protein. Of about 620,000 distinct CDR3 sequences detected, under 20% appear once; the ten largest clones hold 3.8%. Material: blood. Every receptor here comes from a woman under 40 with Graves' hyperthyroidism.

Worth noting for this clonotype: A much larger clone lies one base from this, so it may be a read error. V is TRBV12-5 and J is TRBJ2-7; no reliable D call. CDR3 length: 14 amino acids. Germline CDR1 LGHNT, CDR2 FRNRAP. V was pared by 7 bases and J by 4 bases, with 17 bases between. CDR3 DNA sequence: TGTGCTAGTGCCCCCGGCGATGTGCCGTACGAGCAGTACTTC. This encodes CASAPGDVPYEQYF.

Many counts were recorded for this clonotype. CDR3: CATSDNRADQPQHF. CDR3 nucleotide sequence: TGTGCCACCAGTGATAATAGGGCGGATCAGCCCCAGCATTTT. The chain employs TRBV24-1 and TRBJ1-5; D gene uncertain. The CDR3 runs to 14 residues. Germline lookup yields CDR1 KGHDR and CDR2 SFDVKD. Trimming shortened V by 3 bases and J by 5 bases, and 10 bases separated the two germline ends.

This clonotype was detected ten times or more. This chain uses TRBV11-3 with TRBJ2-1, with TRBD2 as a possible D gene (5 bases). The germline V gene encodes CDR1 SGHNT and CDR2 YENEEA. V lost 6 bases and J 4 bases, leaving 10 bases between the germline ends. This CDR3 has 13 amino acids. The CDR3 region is CASSSDIYNEQFF. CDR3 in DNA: TGTGCCAGCAGTAGCGACATTTACAATGAGCAGTTCTTC.

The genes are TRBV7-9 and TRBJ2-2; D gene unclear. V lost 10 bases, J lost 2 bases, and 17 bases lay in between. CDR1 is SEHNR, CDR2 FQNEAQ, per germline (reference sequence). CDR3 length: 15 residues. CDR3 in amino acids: CATTGGLINTGELFF. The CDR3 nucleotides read TGTGCCACCACGGGCGGCTTAATTAACACCGGGGAGCTGTTTTTT. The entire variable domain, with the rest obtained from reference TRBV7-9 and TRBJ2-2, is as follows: DTGVSQNPRHKITKRGQNVTFRCDPISEHNRLYWYRQTLGQGPEFLTYFQNEAQLEKSRLLSDRFSAERPKGSFSTLEIQRTEQGDSAMYLCATTGGLINTGELFFGEGSRLTVL.

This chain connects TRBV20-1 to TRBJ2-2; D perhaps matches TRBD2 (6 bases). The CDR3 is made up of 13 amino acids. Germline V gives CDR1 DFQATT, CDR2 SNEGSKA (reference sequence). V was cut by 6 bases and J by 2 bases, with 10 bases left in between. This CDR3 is CSAEGRNTGELFF. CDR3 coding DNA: TGCAGTGCGGAGGGTCGCAACACCGGGGAGCTGTTTTTT.

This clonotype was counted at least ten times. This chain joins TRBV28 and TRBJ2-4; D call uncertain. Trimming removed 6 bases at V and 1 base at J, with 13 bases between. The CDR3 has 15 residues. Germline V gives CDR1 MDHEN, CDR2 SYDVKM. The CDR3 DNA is TGTGCCAGCAGAGTCACGGGCAGGGCCAAAAACATTCAGTACTTC. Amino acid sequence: CASRVTGRAKNIQYF.

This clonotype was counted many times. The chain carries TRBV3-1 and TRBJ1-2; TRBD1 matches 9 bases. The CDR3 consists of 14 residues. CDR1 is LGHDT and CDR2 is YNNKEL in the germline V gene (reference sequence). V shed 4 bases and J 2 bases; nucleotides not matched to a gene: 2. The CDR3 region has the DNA TGTGCCAGCAGCCGACAGGGGGTAAACTATGGCTACACCTTC. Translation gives CASSRQGVNYGYTF.

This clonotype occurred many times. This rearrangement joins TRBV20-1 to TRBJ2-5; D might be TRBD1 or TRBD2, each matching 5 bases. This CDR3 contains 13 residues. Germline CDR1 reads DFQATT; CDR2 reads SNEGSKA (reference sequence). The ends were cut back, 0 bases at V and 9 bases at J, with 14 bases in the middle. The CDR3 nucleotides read TGCAGTGCTAGAGATTGGGACGCCTCGGCCCAGTACTTC. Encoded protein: CSARDWDASAQYF.

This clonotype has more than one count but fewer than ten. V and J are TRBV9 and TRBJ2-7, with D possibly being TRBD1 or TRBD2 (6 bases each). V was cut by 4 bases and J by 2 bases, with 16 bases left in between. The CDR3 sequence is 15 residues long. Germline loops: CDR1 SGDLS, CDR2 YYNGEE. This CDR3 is CASSRGPGDAYEQYF. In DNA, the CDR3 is TGTGCCAGCAGCCGGGGGCCAGGGGACGCCTACGAGCAGTACTTC. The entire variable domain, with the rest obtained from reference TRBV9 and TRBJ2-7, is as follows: DSGVTQTPKHLITATGQRVTLRCSPRSGDLSVYWYQQSLDQGLQFLIQYYNGEERAKGNILERFSAQQFPDLHSELNLSSLELGDSALYFCASSRGPGDAYEQYFGPGTRLTVT.